The 3 T cell receptor beta chains listed next were all sequenced from one sample in a study of T-cell memory formation after mild COVID-19. TCRdb re-called the 5' RACE reads with MiXCR, one entry per CDR3 protein. The sample has around 130,000 distinct CDR3 sequences, approximately 6.3% seen once. Sequenced: PBMCs or a T cell subset sorted from them (not recorded which). The receptors were sampled from an adult woman who had mild COVID-19 (a few samples of this study predate the infection). Cell type and time point are not known.

The chain has TRBV5-1 and TRBJ1-3; TRBD1 agrees at 8 bases. CDR1 is SGHRS, CDR2 YFSETQ, per germline. This CDR3 has 14 residues. Unmatched junction bases numbered 2, after V lost 2 bases and J lost 4 bases. DNA for the CDR3: TGCGCCAGCAGCTTCTGGACAGGGGGAAACACCATATATTTT. Its translation: CASSFWTGGNTIYF.

This clonotype has ten or more counts. The chain is built from TRBV4-2 and TRBJ1-1; D uncertain. Germline V CDR1 and CDR2: LGHNA, YNFKEQ. The CDR3 runs 16 residues. Trimming pared 0 bases from V and 0 bases from J, leaving 11 bases between. CDR3 bases: TGTGCCAGCAGCCAAGAGGTCTCAGTGGTGAACACTGAAGCTTTCTTT. Translation: CASSQEVSVVNTEAFF.

The V and J genes are TRBV5-6 and TRBJ2-1, with 7 bases that match TRBD2. Per germline, CDR1 SGHDT and CDR2 YYEEEE. CDR3 length: 13 residues. The V segment lost 0 bases and the J segment 10 bases; nucleotides outside the gene matches: 4. In DNA, the CDR3 is TGTGCCAGCAGCTTGGCGGCTAGCGGAGAGCAGTTCTTC. Translating gives CASSLAASGEQFF.